This passage covers 29 T cell receptor beta chains from one sample sequenced in a study of T cell responses to AZD1222 COVID-19 vaccine. The repertoire was sequenced with immunoSEQ multiplex PCR; TCRdb's copy has only in-frame clones and lacks some. This sample has over 85,000 clones, with 84% found just once. Sequencing was performed on peripheral blood, taken on day 0 of AZD1222 vaccination. These receptor sequences come from an adult in good health.

The V call is TRBV4-2, the J call TRBJ2-1, with 7 positions matching TRBD2. Per germline, CDR1 LGHNA and CDR2 YNFKEQ. The CDR3 loop spans 18 amino acids. J gave up 7 bases and V 0 bases, and 15 bases lay outside the gene matches. The CDR3 here is CASSQETVSSGAQNEQFF. As DNA, the CDR3 is TGTGCCAGCAGCCAAGAAACGGTATCCAGCGGGGCTCAAAATGAGCAGTTCTTC.

This rearrangement joins TRBV4-1 to TRBJ1-4; D may be TRBD1 (5 bases). The length of the CDR3 is 14 residues. Looked up from germline, CDR1 is MGHRA and CDR2 is YSYEKL. V lost 4 bases to trimming and J lost 4 bases, with 10 bases between them. Here the CDR3 DNA reads TGCGCCAGCAGCCGGGGGGGACTTAATGAAAAACTGTTTTTT. Translated: CASSRGGLNEKLFF.

The chain employs TRBV10-1 and TRBJ2-7; no firm D call. This CDR3 spans 15 amino acids. Germline V lookup: CDR1 WNHNN, CDR2 SYGVQD (reference sequence). The V and J ends lost 5 bases and 3 bases respectively, with 17 bases between them. The CDR3 DNA reads TGCGCCAGCAGTTCGGAACACCGATTATGCTACGAGCAGTACTTC. Translated, it gives CASSSEHRLCYEQYF.

CDR3 in amino acids: CASSQDRDGRFQYF. The CDR3 region has the DNA TGCGCCAGCAGCCAAGACCGGGACGGCCGTTTCCAGTACTTC. The rearrangement joins TRBV4-3 to TRBJ2-7; D may correspond to TRBD1 or TRBD2 (5 bases each). From germline, CDR1 is LGHNA and CDR2 YSLEER. There are 14 residues in the CDR3. V gave up 0 bases and J gave up 10 bases, with 16 bases separating them.

This clone was seen only a few times. The rearrangement links TRBV6-1 to TRBJ1-1, with TRBD1 as a possible D gene (6 bases). The length of the CDR3 is 17 residues. Per the germline V gene, CDR1 is MNHNS and CDR2 is SASEGT. V dropped 2 bases and J dropped 3 bases, with 19 bases sitting between them. CDR3 nucleotide sequence: TGTGCCAGCAGTGAATTTGGGGGCTGGGGGGGAGACACTGAAGCTTTCTTT. Residues: CASSEFGGWGGDTEAFF.

The V call is TRBV10-1, the J call TRBJ2-1; TRBD2 aligns across 14 bases. In germline, CDR1 is WNHNN, CDR2 SYGVQD (reference sequence). The CDR3 contains 14 residues. The J segment lost 10 bases and the V segment lost 6 bases, leaving 5 bases of the junction unmatched. This CDR3 is CASRGLAGGKEQFF. CDR3 bases: TGCGCCAGCAGAGGACTAGCGGGAGGAAAGGAGCAGTTCTTC.

CDR3 nucleotide sequence: TGTGCCAGTAGTCCGCCAGCTAGCGGGACCGAGCAGTACTTC. The encoded protein is CASSPPASGTEQYF. V usage is TRBV19 and J usage is TRBJ2-7; 9 bases agree with TRBD2. Germline-derived CDR1 and CDR2 are LNHDA and SQIVND (reference sequence). J lost 6 bases, V lost 5 bases, and 8 bases had no gene match. CDR3 length: 14 residues.

In this sample, this clone turned up once. This chain connects TRBV19 to TRBJ1-3; unclear D gene. CDR3 length: 14 amino acids. V shed 5 bases and J shed 0 bases, with 8 bases lying between them. From germline, CDR1 is LNHDA and CDR2 SQIVND (reference sequence). The CDR3, as DNA: TGTGCCAGTAGTGATTTGGCCTCTGGAAACACCATATATTTT. Protein product: CASSDLASGNTIYF. The full variable domain, its missing parts supplied by reference TRBV19 and TRBJ1-3, is DGGITQSPKYLFRKEGQNVTLSCEQNLNHDAMYWYRQDPGQGLRLIYYSQIVNDFQKGDIAEGYSVSREKKESFPLTVTSAQKNPTAFYLCASSDLASGNTIYFGEGSWLTVV.

This sequence joins TRBV6-5 and TRBJ2-7, with TRBD1 matching over 7 bases. Germline CDR1 and CDR2: MNHEY and SVGAGI. V was pared by 7 bases and J by 6 bases, with 15 bases of the junction left unmatched. The CDR3 sequence is 15 residues long. This chain's CDR3 is CASKPGRQGLGEQYV. DNA for the CDR3: TGTGCCAGCAAACCTGGACGACAGGGCCTGGGCGAGCAGTACGTC.

The chain is built from TRBV7-3 and TRBJ2-7; 15 nucleotides match TRBD2. From germline, CDR1 is SGHTA and CDR2 FQGTGA. The CDR3 spans 19 residues. The V gene end was trimmed by 5 bases and the J gene end by 0 bases; junction bases not matched to a gene: 11. DNA of the CDR3: TGTGCCAGCAGCCCCCTATCGGGACTAGCGGGAGGTAACTCCTACGAGCAGTACTTC. Protein: CASSPLSGLAGGNSYEQYF.

This clone has more than one count but fewer than ten. The chain employs TRBV24-1 and TRBJ2-1, with TRBD1 as a possible D gene (5 bases). Trimming pared 4 bases from V and 8 bases from J, leaving 14 bases between. Germline values: CDR1 KGHDR, CDR2 SFDVKD. The CDR3 covers 14 residues. DNA for the CDR3: TGTGCCACCAGTGAGGGGCCCGTTAGCCATGAGCAGTTCTTC. Translated: CATSEGPVSHEQFF.

The V and J genes are TRBV18 and TRBJ1-4; TRBD1 agrees at 7 bases. The CDR3 consists of 14 residues. Germline assignment: CDR1 KGHSH and CDR2 LQKENI. V shed 6 bases and J 6 bases; nucleotides not matched to a gene: 7. The CDR3 DNA is TGTGCCAGCTCCCAGGGACAGAAATATGAAAAACTGTTTTTT. It encodes CASSQGQKYEKLFF. The full variable domain, with the rest looked up from reference TRBV18 and TRBJ1-4, is NAGVMQNPRHLVRRRGQEARLRCSPMKGHSHVYWYRQLPEEGLKFMVYLQKENIIDESGMPKERFSAEFPKEGPSILRIQQVVRGDSAAYFCASSQGQKYEKLFFGSGTQLSVL.

The V call is TRBV15, the J call TRBJ2-6, with D possibly TRBD1 on 7 matching bases. The CDR3 totals 19 residues. Germline V gene sequence: CDR1 LNHNV, CDR2 YYDKDF (reference sequence). V was clipped by 5 bases and J by 2 bases, with 22 bases between them. The CDR3 region has the DNA TGTGCCACCAGCTCTCCCCAGGGGGGCCGAGCGGCTGGGGCCAACGTCCTGACTTTC. It translates to CATSSPQGGRAAGANVLTF.

The sample holds a few counts of this clone. This sequence joins TRBV6-5 and TRBJ1-1; TRBD1 might be the D (5 bases). The CDR3 is made up of 14 amino acids. Trimming took off 4 bases at V and 6 bases at J, with 15 bases between the two ends. Germline lookup yields CDR1 MNHEY and CDR2 SVGAGI. This CDR3 reads CASSLGWGSAEAFF. The CDR3 DNA sequence: TGTGCCAGCAGTTTGGGGTGGGGGAGTGCTGAAGCTTTCTTT.

This clone was counted a few times. V and J are TRBV5-1 and TRBJ2-5; tentative D call: TRBD2 (6 bases). The V gene's germline CDR1 is SGHRS and CDR2 YFSETQ. The germline V and J ends were trimmed by 0 bases and 5 bases, with 17 bases remaining between them. The CDR3 is 16 residues long. In nucleotides, the CDR3 is TGCGCCAGCAGCTTGGCCACCGGATCGGGAGTGGAGACCCAGTACTTC. This sequence encodes CASSLATGSGVETQYF.

In this sample, this clone turned up once. The genes are TRBV2 and TRBJ2-1, with D perhaps being TRBD1 or TRBD2 (6 bases each). The CDR3 contains 14 residues. Trimming removed 7 bases from V and 9 bases from J, with 19 bases in between. The germline CDR1 and CDR2 sequences are SNHLY and FYNNEI. Here the CDR3 reads CASTLGGGGGEQFF. The CDR3 nucleotides read TGTGCCAGCACCCTAGGAGGGGGAGGAGGTGAGCAGTTCTTC.

The chain carries TRBV19 and TRBJ1-4; D unresolved. Germline values: CDR1 LNHDA, CDR2 SQIVND (reference sequence). Trimming left V 4 bases short and J 0 bases short, with 9 bases between. CDR3 length: 15 residues. The CDR3 is CASSTPGATNEKLFF. DNA for the CDR3: TGTGCCAGTAGTACCCCAGGAGCAACTAATGAAAAACTGTTTTTT.

The DNA of the CDR3 is TGTGCCAGCAGCCCCGACAGGGGGAGCGGCATTCAGTACTTC. Translation gives CASSPDRGSGIQYF. The V call is TRBV11-3, the J call TRBJ2-4; 9 bases match TRBD1. Germline V gene sequence: CDR1 SGHNT, CDR2 YENEEA. The CDR3 has 14 residues. The V segment lost 5 bases and the J segment 9 bases; nucleotides outside the gene matches: 8.

The chain carries TRBV7-9 and TRBJ2-2, with a weak D call TRBD2 (6 bases). This CDR3 is 15 amino acids long. Trimming took 2 bases from V and 1 from J, leaving 8 bases between them. Germline V gene lookup returns CDR1 SEHNR and CDR2 FQNEAQ (reference sequence). The CDR3 DNA follows: TGTGCCAGCAGCTTATTTAGCGGGAACACCGGGGAGCTGTTTTTT. This gives the protein CASSLFSGNTGELFF.

This chain uses TRBV24-1 with TRBJ1-3; TRBD1 might be the D (5 bases). Trimming cost V 3 bases and J 0 bases, with 8 bases left between them. CDR1 KGHDR and CDR2 SFDVKD come from the germline V gene. The CDR3 has 15 residues. The CDR3 DNA sequence: TGTGCCACCAGTGATGGGGACTTCTCTGGAAACACCATATATTTT. It codes for CATSDGDFSGNTIYF.

This clone was counted between two and nine times. V is TRBV19 and J is TRBJ1-6; a weak D match, TRBD1 (6 bases). Germline V lookup: CDR1 LNHDA, CDR2 SQIVND (reference sequence). This CDR3 comprises 15 residues. V lost 5 bases and J 6 bases, leaving 14 bases between the germline ends. Here the CDR3 reads CASSQKGELNSPLHF. The CDR3 nucleotides are TGTGCCAGTAGTCAAAAGGGGGAACTTAATTCACCCCTCCACTTT.

This clone appeared a single time. The CDR3 DNA is TGCGCCAGCAGCGTTACGGGGACTAGCGGGGCAGGGGAGCTGTTTTTT. Its translation: CASSVTGTSGAGELFF. V is TRBV10-2 and J is TRBJ2-2; TRBD2 aligns across 13 bases. J lost 8 bases, V lost 6 bases, and 9 bases had no gene match. The germline CDR1 and CDR2 sequences are WSHSY and SAAADI. The CDR3 is made up of 16 amino acids.

V gene TRBV11-3 combines with J gene TRBJ2-7; no clear D gene. CDR1 is SGHNT and CDR2 is YENEEA in the germline V gene. V lost 1 base and J 2 bases, leaving 9 bases between the germline ends. CDR3 length equals 14 residues. The CDR3 region is CASSLGANAYEQYF. CDR3 DNA sequence: TGTGCCAGCAGCTTAGGGGCCAACGCCTACGAGCAGTACTTC.

The chain is built from TRBV7-9 and TRBJ1-5, with unresolved D. This CDR3 comprises 15 residues. CDR1 and CDR2 (germline): SEHNR, FQNEAQ (reference sequence). V was cut by 5 bases and J by 2 bases, with 13 bases left in between. CDR3 protein: CASSLETGGNQPQHF. The CDR3 region has the DNA TGTGCCAGCAGCCTAGAGACCGGGGGCAATCAGCCCCAGCATTTT.

This clone appeared once. The V call is TRBV30, the J call TRBJ1-2; possible D gene TRBD1, 5 bases. This CDR3 is built from 13 residues. From germline, CDR1 is GTSNPN and CDR2 SVGIG (reference sequence). The V and J ends lost 2 bases and 3 bases respectively, with 10 bases between them. CDR3 bases: TGTGCCTGGAGTCCCGGGACTTACTATGGCTACACCTTC. It yields the protein CAWSPGTYYGYTF. Variable domain in full (rest from reference TRBV30 and TRBJ1-2): SQTIHQWPATLVQPVGSPLSLECTVEGTSNPNLYWYRQAAGRGLQLLFYSVGIGQISSEVPQNLSASRPQDRQFILSSKKLLLSDSGFYLCAWSPGTYYGYTFGSGTRLTVV.

The rearrangement uses TRBV4-1 and TRBJ2-1; TRBD2 might be the D (6 bases). Trimming left V 1 base short and J 6 bases short, with 10 bases between. The CDR3 has 14 residues. CDR1 and CDR2 from the germline V gene are MGHRA and YSYEKL. The CDR3 sequence is CASSQVRDSNEQFF. The CDR3 bases are TGCGCCAGCAGCCAAGTGAGGGACTCCAATGAGCAGTTCTTC.

The chain links TRBV29-1 to TRBJ1-2; D is perhaps TRBD1 (5 bases). Germline V gene data show CDR1 as SQVTM and CDR2 as ANQGSEA. Trimming removed 6 bases from V and 3 bases from J, with 11 bases in between. The CDR3 totals 12 residues. In nucleotides, the CDR3 is TGCAGCGTCGCGACAGTATACTATGGCTACACCTTC. This gives the protein CSVATVYYGYTF.

The chain joins TRBV24-1 to TRBJ2-3, with D maybe TRBD2 (7 bases). The CDR3 consists of 15 residues. The germline V and J ends were trimmed by 6 bases and 4 bases, with 16 bases remaining between them. CDR1 and CDR2 (germline): KGHDR, SFDVKD. The CDR3 reads CATSPSGGVADTQYF. Written as DNA, the CDR3 is TGTGCCACCAGTCCCTCGGGGGGCGTCGCAGATACGCAGTATTTT.

The J gene is TRBJ2-2, the V gene TRBV6-5; TRBD1 aligns across 7 bases. CDR1 and CDR2 from the germline V gene are MNHEY and SVGAGI. This CDR3 spans 12 amino acids. V dropped 10 bases and J dropped 6; count of bases not matched to a gene: 5. CDR3 in DNA: TGTGCCACCACTACAGGGGCCGGGGAGCTGTTTTTT. This codes for CATTTGAGELFF.